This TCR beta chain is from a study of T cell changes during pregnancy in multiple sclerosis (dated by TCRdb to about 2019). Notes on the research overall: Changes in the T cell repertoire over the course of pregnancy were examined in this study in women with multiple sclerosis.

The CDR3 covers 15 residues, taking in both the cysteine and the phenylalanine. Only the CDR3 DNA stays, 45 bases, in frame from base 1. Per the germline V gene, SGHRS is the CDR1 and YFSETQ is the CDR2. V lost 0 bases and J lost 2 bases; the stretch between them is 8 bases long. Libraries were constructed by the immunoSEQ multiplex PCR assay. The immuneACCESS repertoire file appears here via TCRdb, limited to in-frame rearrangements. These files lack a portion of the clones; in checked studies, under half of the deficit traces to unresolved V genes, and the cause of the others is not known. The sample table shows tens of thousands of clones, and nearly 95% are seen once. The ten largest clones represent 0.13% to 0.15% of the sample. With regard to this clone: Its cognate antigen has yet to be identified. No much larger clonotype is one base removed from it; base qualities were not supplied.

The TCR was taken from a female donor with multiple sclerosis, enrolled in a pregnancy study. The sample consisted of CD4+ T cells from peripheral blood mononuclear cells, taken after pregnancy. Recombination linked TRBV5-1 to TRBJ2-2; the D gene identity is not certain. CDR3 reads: CASSLDFKNTGELFF. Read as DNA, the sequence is TGCGCCAGCAGCTTGGACTTCAAAAACACCGGGGAGCTGTTTTTT. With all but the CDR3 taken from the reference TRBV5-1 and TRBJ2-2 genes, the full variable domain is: KAGVTQTPRYLIKTRGQQVTLSCSPISGHRSVSWYQQTPGQGLQFLFEYFSETQRNKGNFPGRFSGRQFSNSRSEMNVSTLELGDSALYLCASSLDFKNTGELFFGEGSRLTVL.